One sample yielded the 9 T cell receptor beta chains listed below, sequenced in a study of blood T cell repertoires in COVID-19. Profiled with immunoSEQ multiplex PCR; TCRdb holds only in-frame clones, not every one. The data hold 65,000 to 90,000 clones, with around 84% observed a single time. The sample taken for sequencing was peripheral blood. All receptors come from a woman aged 80 or older in a cohort sampled during active or convalescent COVID-19.

This clone was seen only once. The chain joins TRBV7-3 to TRBJ2-1; 10 bases align to TRBD1. The CDR3 has 15 residues. Losses at the gene ends were 6 bases for V and 0 bases for J; bases not matched to a gene: 2. Germline loops: CDR1 SGHTA, CDR2 FQGTGA. The CDR3 protein is CASRRTGGSYNEQFF. The CDR3 nucleotides are TGTGCCAGCAGACGGACAGGGGGCTCCTACAATGAGCAGTTCTTC.

This clone was seen only a few times. The chain couples TRBV7-9 to TRBJ1-2; no firm D call. The CDR3 contains 13 residues. The germline CDR1 and CDR2 sequences are SEHNR and FQNEAQ (reference sequence). V gave up 8 bases and J gave up 8 bases, with 18 bases separating them. CDR3 loop: CASDVGNLGGYTF. The CDR3, as DNA: TGTGCCAGCGACGTAGGCAATCTCGGGGGCTACACCTTC.

The chain recombines TRBV9 with TRBJ2-1; TRBD2 matches at 16 bases. The V segment lost 3 bases and the J segment 10 bases; nucleotides outside the gene matches: 10. The CDR3 length is 17 residues. Germline V gene data show CDR1 as SGDLS and CDR2 as YYNGEE. CDR3 amino acids: CASSAAPGLAGGGEQFF. In DNA form, the CDR3 reads TGTGCCAGCAGCGCGGCCCCGGGACTAGCGGGAGGGGGGGAGCAGTTCTTC. The complete variable domain, with remaining parts taken from reference TRBV9 and TRBJ2-1, reads DSGVTQTPKHLITATGQRVTLRCSPRSGDLSVYWYQQSLDQGLQFLIQYYNGEERAKGNILERFSAQQFPDLHSELNLSSLELGDSALYFCASSAAPGLAGGGEQFFGPGTRLTVL.

Only one count was recorded for this clone. The V and J genes are TRBV5-8 and TRBJ2-1; D perhaps matches TRBD2 (5 bases). This CDR3 spans 14 amino acids. CDR1 is SGHTS and CDR2 is YDEGEE in the germline V gene. V was trimmed by 5 bases and J by 8 bases, leaving 17 bases between them. The CDR3 reads CASRLWESWDEQFF. The CDR3 DNA sequence: TGTGCCAGCAGACTCTGGGAGTCCTGGGATGAGCAGTTCTTC. The full variable domain, rest sourced from reference TRBV5-8 and TRBJ2-1, is EAGVTQSPTHLIKTRGQQATLRCSPISGHTSVYWYQQALGLGLQFLLWYDEGEERNRGNFPPRFSGRQFPNYSSELNVNALELEDSALYLCASRLWESWDEQFFGPGTRLTVL.

The chain carries TRBV6-5 and TRBJ1-1, with D tentatively TRBD1 (5 bases). Trimming took off 7 bases at V and 5 bases at J, with 14 bases between the two ends. Germline CDR1 and CDR2: MNHEY and SVGAGI. CDR3 length: 13 residues. The CDR3 nucleotides read TGTGCCAGCACCCCGGGGGGTTCTACTGAAGCTTTCTTT. Amino acid sequence: CASTPGGSTEAFF.

The CDR3 DNA sequence: TGTGCCAGCAGCTTAGATGAGGTTACCTACGAGCAGTACTTC. This codes for CASSLDEVTYEQYF. This chain connects TRBV7-8 to TRBJ2-7, with D unclear. Per the germline V gene, CDR1 is SGHVS and CDR2 is FQNEAQ. This CDR3 spans 14 amino acids. V gave up 1 base and J gave up 2 bases, with 9 bases separating them.

V and J are TRBV19 and TRBJ2-6; D gene unclear. CDR3 length: 17 amino acids. Germline assignment: CDR1 LNHDA and CDR2 SQIVND (reference sequence). Trimming took off 3 bases at V and 0 bases at J, with 12 bases between the two ends. Here the CDR3 DNA reads TGTGCCAGTAGTATTCCCCGGAGCAGCTCTGGGGCCAACGTCCTGACTTTC. Its translation is CASSIPRSSSGANVLTF.

The J gene is TRBJ2-1, the V gene TRBV2; no clear D. Deletions cut 6 bases from V and 9 bases from J, with 21 bases between. CDR3 length: 15 residues. Germline V gene lookup returns CDR1 SNHLY and CDR2 FYNNEI. CDR3 nucleotide sequence: TGTGCCAGCAGCCTGGGTGGCTCAGCGAATGCTGAGCAGTTCTTC. Encoded protein: CASSLGGSANAEQFF.

This clone was recorded many times. This rearrangement joins TRBV28 to TRBJ2-1; TRBD1 matches at 7 bases. The CDR3 is 14 amino acids. Per the germline V gene, CDR1 is MDHEN and CDR2 is SYDVKM. J gave up 7 bases and V 2 bases, and 5 bases lay outside the gene matches. The CDR3 sequence: CASSLMTGLNEQFF. CDR3 coding DNA: TGTGCCAGCAGTTTAATGACAGGGTTGAATGAGCAGTTCTTC.